What follows are 7 T cell receptor beta chains derived from one specimen sequenced in a study of T cell responses to AZD1222 COVID-19 vaccine. This table comes from immunoSEQ multiplex PCR, and its TCRdb copy is limited to in-frame clones, with some not included. The sample yields 66,000 or so clones, about 90% seen once. Here the sequenced sample was peripheral blood, taken on day 0 of AZD1222 vaccination. Receptors originate from an adult in good health.

V and J are TRBV2 and TRBJ2-2; D remains unclear. The CDR3 is made up of 14 amino acids. V was shortened by 3 bases and J by 6 bases, with 11 bases between the two germline ends. Germline values: CDR1 SNHLY, CDR2 FYNNEI. The CDR3 nucleotides are TGTGCCAGCAGTGATCAGACAATCGCCGGGGAGCTGTTTTTT. Translation: CASSDQTIAGELFF.

This rearrangement joins TRBV4-1 to TRBJ2-3; D ambiguous. Germline CDR1 reads MGHRA; CDR2 reads YSYEKL. The CDR3 spans 15 residues. The V end lost 4 bases, the J end lost 2 bases, and 13 bases lay between the germline ends. The CDR3 loop reads CASSPYGATTDTQYF. The CDR3 coding sequence is TGCGCCAGCAGCCCCTACGGCGCGACCACAGATACGCAGTATTTT.

The chain links TRBV15 to TRBJ1-6; unclear D gene. V lost 0 bases, J lost 6 bases, and 9 bases lay in between. The CDR3 runs to 15 residues. Germline V lookup: CDR1 LNHNV, CDR2 YYDKDF (reference sequence). The CDR3 DNA follows: TGTGCCACCAGCAGAGAAGGGCCTGTTAATTCACCCCTCCACTTT. Its protein is CATSREGPVNSPLHF.

The count of this clone is one. The V call is TRBV5-1, the J call TRBJ1-2; D uncertain. The CDR3 has 14 amino acids. V dropped 4 bases and J dropped 7 bases, with 17 bases sitting between them. CDR1 is SGHRS and CDR2 is YFSETQ in the germline V gene. The CDR3 bases are TGCGCCAGCAGCCCCCATCCCGTGAGTGGTGGCTACACCTTC. Translating gives CASSPHPVSGGYTF.

The chain carries TRBV27 and TRBJ1-1, with TRBD1 as a possible D gene (6 bases). Trimming pared 4 bases from V and 0 bases from J, leaving 15 bases between. CDR1 and CDR2 (germline): MNHEY, SMNVEV (reference sequence). The CDR3 spans 16 residues. The CDR3 nucleotides are TGTGCCAGCAGTTCCTTTCAGGGGCCCATGAACACTGAAGCTTTCTTT. Its translation: CASSSFQGPMNTEAFF.

The genes are TRBV5-6 and TRBJ2-5, with D possibly matching TRBD2 (5 bases). CDR1 is SGHDT and CDR2 is YYEEEE in the germline V gene. Trimming removed 1 base from V and 5 bases from J, with 15 bases in between. This CDR3 has 15 amino acids. DNA of the CDR3: TGTGCCAGCAGCTTGACAGAGGGCCTGGGGGAGACCCAGTACTTC. Translation: CASSLTEGLGETQYF.

The chain links TRBV23-1 to TRBJ1-3, with D perhaps TRBD1 (5 bases). TRBV23-1 qualifies as an ORF whose function is uncertain. V lost 0 bases to trimming and J lost 2 bases, with 11 bases between them. CDR3 length: 16 amino acids. The CDR3 DNA sequence: TGCGCCAGCAGTCAATCGAGCGGGACTGCTGGAAACACCATATATTTT. Translation gives CASSQSSGTAGNTIYF.